This passage covers 21 T cell receptor beta chains from one sample sequenced in a study of T-cell reconstitution after alpha-beta-depleted transplantation in children. Researchers prepared the TCRbeta library using unique molecular identifiers, the study reports. Using its own MiXCR run on the PCR reads, TCRdb lists one record per CDR3 protein. The sample contains over 300,000 distinct CDR3 sequences, 10% of which appear only once. The starting material was PBMCs from the stem cell graft donor, obtained from the stem cell graft. The source is a human donor who donated a stem cell graft to a child with acute lymphoblastic leukemia.

This chain connects TRBV15 to TRBJ2-5; the D gene is possibly TRBD1 (5 bases). V was clipped by 3 bases and J by 3 bases, with 11 bases between them. Germline V gene sequence: CDR1 LNHNV, CDR2 YYDKDF (reference sequence). The CDR3 runs 14 residues. The CDR3 sequence is CATSRIDSEETQYF. The CDR3 DNA is TGTGCCACCAGCAGGATAGACAGCGAAGAGACCCAGTACTTC. Drawing the rest from reference TRBV15 and TRBJ2-5, the complete variable domain is DAMVIQNPRYQVTQFGKPVTLSCSQTLNHNVMYWYQQKSSQAPKLLFHYYDKDFNNEADTPDNFQSRRPNTSFCFLDIRSPGLGDTAMYLCATSRIDSEETQYFGPGTRLLVL.

V and J are TRBV20-1 and TRBJ2-7; D unresolved. V lost 0 bases and J lost 0, with 12 bases in between. Germline CDR1 and CDR2: DFQATT and SNEGSKA (reference sequence). The CDR3 has 15 residues. CDR3 protein: CSARDLGASSYEQYF. Here the CDR3 DNA reads TGCAGTGCTAGAGATCTCGGCGCTAGCTCCTACGAGCAGTACTTC.

V gene TRBV5-5 combines with J gene TRBJ2-1; D remains unclear. The CDR3 is made up of 16 amino acids. Germline lookup yields CDR1 SGHKS and CDR2 YYEKEE (reference sequence). The V and J ends lost 3 bases and 3 bases respectively, with 16 bases between them. CDR3 sequence reads: CASSSPFGQNYNEQFF. The CDR3 DNA follows: TGTGCCAGCAGCTCCCCCTTCGGGCAGAACTACAATGAGCAGTTCTTC. Full variable domain (missing parts from reference TRBV5-5 and TRBJ2-1): DAGVTQSPTHLIKTRGQQVTLRCSPISGHKSVSWYQQVLGQGPQFIFQYYEKEERGRGNFPDRFSARQFPNYSSELNVNALLLGDSALYLCASSSPFGQNYNEQFFGPGTRLTVL.

At least ten counts were recorded for this clonotype. The V call is TRBV18, the J call TRBJ1-1; D is uncertain. Trimming stripped 0 bases from V and 5 bases from J, with 16 bases between. The length of the CDR3 is 16 residues. Germline V lookup: CDR1 KGHSH, CDR2 LQKENI. In DNA form, the CDR3 reads TGTGCCAGCTCACCACCGTGGCAGACGGGAGGGACTGAAGCTTTCTTT. Amino acid sequence: CASSPPWQTGGTEAFF.

In its sample, this clonotype was seen many times. The V call is TRBV7-2, the J call TRBJ2-3; D is unresolved. Germline CDR1 reads SGHTA; CDR2 reads FQGNSA. The CDR3 totals 14 residues. Trimming cost V 1 base and J 6 bases, with 11 bases left between them. CDR3 amino acids: CASSLDRSRDTQYF. In DNA, the CDR3 is TGTGCCAGCAGCTTAGACAGATCCCGGGATACGCAGTATTTT.

This clonotype was counted a few times. The chain carries TRBV7-2 and TRBJ1-2; D remains unclear. V was trimmed by 5 bases and J by 3 bases, leaving 13 bases between them. Germline V CDR1 and CDR2: SGHTA, FQGNSA. The CDR3 contains 14 residues. The CDR3 region is CASSPAPGDYGYTF. CDR3 DNA sequence: TGTGCCAGCAGCCCCGCCCCCGGGGACTATGGCTACACCTTC.

This rearrangement joins TRBV6-5 to TRBJ2-7; 11 bases agree with TRBD1. Trimming took 0 bases from V and 6 from J; bases not matched to a gene: 7. The CDR3 covers 16 residues. Per the germline V gene, CDR1 is MNHEY and CDR2 is SVGAGI. CDR3 region: CASSYSVGTGGLEQYF. As DNA, the CDR3 is TGTGCCAGCAGTTACTCAGTTGGGACAGGGGGGCTCGAGCAGTACTTC.

The chain couples TRBV6-2 or TRBV6-3 to TRBJ1-1; D perhaps matches TRBD1 (5 bases). The CDR3 length is 12 residues. CDR1 and CDR2 from the germline V gene are MNHEY and SVGEGT. Trimming shortened V by 6 bases and J by 11 bases, and 16 bases separated the two germline ends. The CDR3 coding sequence is TGTGCCAGCAGGAATTCCGGGGGTGCCGCTTTCTTT. Encoded protein: CASRNSGGAAFF.

In this sample, this clonotype turned up a few times. The chain couples TRBV12-3 or TRBV12-4 to TRBJ1-6; 7 bases fit TRBD1. The V segment lost 1 base and the J segment 8 bases; nucleotides outside the gene matches: 11. CDR3 length equals 17 residues. DNA of the CDR3: TGTGCCAGCAGTTTAGGGACAGGCCGCCATAGGGATTCACCCCTCCACTTT. Translated: CASSLGTGRHRDSPLHF.

This sequence joins TRBV7-8 and TRBJ2-1, with 14 bases fitting TRBD2. The CDR3 runs to 18 residues. Unmatched junction bases numbered 14, after V lost 3 bases and J lost 10 bases. The V gene's germline CDR1 is SGHVS and CDR2 FQNEAQ. CDR3 coding DNA: TGTGCCAGCAGCTTTGTGGCGGCACCGGGACTAGCGGGAGAGGAGCAGTTCTTC. It translates to CASSFVAAPGLAGEEQFF.

The rearrangement joins TRBV12-3 or TRBV12-4 to TRBJ1-4; no clear D. This CDR3 region has 14 residues. V was pared by 5 bases and J by 5 bases, with 12 bases between. For the CDR3, the DNA is TGTGCCAGCAGTATAGGATATTACAATGAAAAACTGTTTTTT. Translated, it gives CASSIGYYNEKLFF.

This clonotype has only a few counts. The V gene is TRBV27, the J gene TRBJ2-3; D is uncertain. Between the trimmed V and J ends, which lost 3 bases and 3 bases, there was a span of 10 bases. The CDR3 has 14 residues. Germline values: CDR1 MNHEY, CDR2 SMNVEV (reference sequence). Here the CDR3 DNA reads TGTGCCAGCAGTTTCGGCGGCTTGACAGATACGCAGTATTTT. Translation gives CASSFGGLTDTQYF.

This clonotype was observed a handful of times. The J gene is TRBJ2-3, the V gene TRBV5-1; the match to TRBD1 covers 8 bases. Germline CDR1 is SGHRS and CDR2 is YFSETQ. V was pared by 4 bases and J by 1 base, with 5 bases of the junction left unmatched. There are 15 residues in the CDR3. As DNA, the CDR3 is TGCGCCAGCAGCAACGGACAGGGAGGCACAGATACGCAGTATTTT. It yields the protein CASSNGQGGTDTQYF.

In this sample, this clonotype turned up many times. The CDR3 protein is CASSTATTRNQPQHF. Here the CDR3 DNA reads TGTGCCAGCAGCACCGCTACGACCCGCAATCAGCCCCAGCATTTT. The chain recombines TRBV28 with TRBJ1-5; D is ambiguous. V was trimmed by 6 bases and J by 2 bases, leaving 14 bases between them. The CDR3 is made up of 15 amino acids. Germline V CDR1 and CDR2: MDHEN, SYDVKM.

This rearrangement joins TRBV20-1 to TRBJ2-1; TRBD2 aligns across 7 bases. The CDR3 consists of 15 residues. Germline CDR1 reads DFQATT; CDR2 reads SNEGSKA (reference sequence). V dropped 3 bases and J dropped 8; count of bases not matched to a gene: 13. The CDR3 DNA sequence: TGCAGTGCTAGTGGGAGGGAGGGCGGATGGGATGAGCAGTTCTTC. This sequence encodes CSASGREGGWDEQFF.

This clonotype was seen ten or more times. The chain has TRBV29-1 and TRBJ2-1, with a tentative D call TRBD2 (5 bases). Germline CDR1 SQVTM, CDR2 ANQGSEA. The CDR3 loop spans 14 amino acids. Trimming took 2 bases from V and 7 from J, leaving 15 bases between them. DNA of the CDR3: TGCAGCGTTGAATCGGTGTTTGGGGAGAATGAGCAGTTCTTC. This codes for CSVESVFGENEQFF.

This clonotype was detected ten times or more. The V call is TRBV20-1, the J call TRBJ2-7; D is undetermined. Trimming shortened V by 6 bases and J by 0 bases, and 9 bases separated the two germline ends. CDR1 and CDR2 from the germline V gene are DFQATT and SNEGSKA (reference sequence). There are 12 residues in the CDR3. In DNA form, the CDR3 reads TGCAGTGCAATGACCGCCTCCTACGAGCAGTACTTC. Translating it yields CSAMTASYEQYF.

This clonotype turned up a few times. The gene calls are TRBV12-3 or TRBV12-4 and TRBJ2-1; D ambiguous. CDR3 length: 14 residues. CDR3 region: CGGNRGHHYNEQFF. CDR3 DNA: TGTGGCGGAAACCGAGGCCATCATTACAATGAGCAGTTCTTC.

J is TRBJ2-1 and V is TRBV2, with 12 nucleotides matching TRBD2. The CDR3 totals 16 residues. Trimming cost V 6 bases and J 5 bases; bases outside gene matches: 8. Germline values: CDR1 SNHLY, CDR2 FYNNEI. DNA of the CDR3: TGTGCCAGCAGGCTGACTAGCGGGGGTGTTAACAATGAGCAGTTCTTC. Translating it yields CASRLTSGGVNNEQFF.

This clonotype was counted ten times or more. V usage is TRBV11-1 and J usage is TRBJ2-1, with D unresolved. The CDR3 runs 18 residues. Germline CDR1 is SGHAT and CDR2 is FQDESV (reference sequence). V gave up 4 bases and J gave up 4 bases, with 23 bases separating them. The CDR3: CASSSTPWRTMKYNEQFF. Written as DNA, the CDR3 is TGTGCCAGCAGCTCCACCCCTTGGCGGACCATGAAGTACAATGAGCAGTTCTTC.

The chain couples TRBV28 to TRBJ2-7, with D uncertain. This CDR3 spans 12 amino acids. V lost 3 bases and J lost 4, with 7 bases in between. CDR1 is MDHEN and CDR2 is SYDVKM in the germline V gene. The CDR3 DNA sequence: TGTGCCAGCAGTTTTCAACCTTACGAGCAGTACTTC. This translates into CASSFQPYEQYF. Full variable domain (outside the CDR3, taken from reference TRBV28 and TRBJ2-7): DVKVTQSSRYLVKRTGEKVFLECVQDMDHENMFWYRQDPGLGLRLIYFSYDVKMKEKGDIPEGYSVSREKKERFSLILESASTNQTSMYLCASSFQPYEQYFGPGTRLTVT.